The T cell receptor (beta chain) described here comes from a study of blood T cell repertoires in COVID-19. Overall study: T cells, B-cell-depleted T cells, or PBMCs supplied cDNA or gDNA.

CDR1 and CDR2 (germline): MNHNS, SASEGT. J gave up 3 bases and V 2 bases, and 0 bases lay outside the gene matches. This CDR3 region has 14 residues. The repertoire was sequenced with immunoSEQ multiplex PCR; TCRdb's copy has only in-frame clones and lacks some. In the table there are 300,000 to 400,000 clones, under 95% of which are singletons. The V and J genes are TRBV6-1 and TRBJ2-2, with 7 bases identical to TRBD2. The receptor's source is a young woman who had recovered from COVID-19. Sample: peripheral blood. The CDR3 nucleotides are TGTGCCAGCAGTGAACTAGCGGACACCGGGGAGCTGTTTTTT. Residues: CASSELADTGELFF.